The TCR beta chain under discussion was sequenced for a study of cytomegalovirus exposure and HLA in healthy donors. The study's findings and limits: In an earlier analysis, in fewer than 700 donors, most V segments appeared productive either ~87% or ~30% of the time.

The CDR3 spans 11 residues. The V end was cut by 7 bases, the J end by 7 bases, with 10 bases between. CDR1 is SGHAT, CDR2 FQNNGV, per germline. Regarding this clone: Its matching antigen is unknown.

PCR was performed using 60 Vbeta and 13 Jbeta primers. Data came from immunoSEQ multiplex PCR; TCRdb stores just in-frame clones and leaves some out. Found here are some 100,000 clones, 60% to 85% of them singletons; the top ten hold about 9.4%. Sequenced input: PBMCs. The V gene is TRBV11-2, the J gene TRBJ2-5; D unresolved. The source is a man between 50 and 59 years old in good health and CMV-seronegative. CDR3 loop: CASTLRGTQYF. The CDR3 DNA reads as TGTGCCAGCACCCTCCGAGGGACCCAGTACTTC.